What follows is one T cell receptor beta chain and its context. Its antigen is currently unknown. This entry is derived from a study of T cell responses to AZD1222 COVID-19 vaccine. Data came from immunoSEQ multiplex PCR; TCRdb stores just in-frame clones and leaves some out. The table lists about 55,000 clones, over 70% of them singletons. The study, taken as a whole, reports: Rises in breadth and depth of Spike-specific TCRs came after two AZD1222 doses. There were mostly white British donors and more females than males, and clonal diversity was possibly underestimated. Sampling captured repertoires only after the peak T cell response.

Germline V gene sequence: CDR1 SGHTA, CDR2 FQGNSA. This CDR3 has 14 amino acids. Trimming took 4 bases from V and 4 from J, leaving 13 bases between them. The sequencing used peripheral blood, collected 28 days after the second AZD1222 dose. The chain links TRBV7-2 to TRBJ1-2, with a possible D match to TRBD1 (5 bases). The clonotype comes from an adult who received the AZD1222 COVID-19 vaccine. CDR3 protein: CASSSRAGGYGYTF. The DNA of the CDR3 is TGTGCCAGCAGCTCCAGGGCCGGGGGCTATGGCTACACCTTC. The full variable domain, its missing parts supplied by reference TRBV7-2 and TRBJ1-2, is GAGVSQSPSNKVTEKGKDVELRCDPISGHTALYWYRQSLGQGLEFLIYFQGNSAPDKSGLPSDRFSAERTGGSVSTLTIQRTQQEDSAVYLCASSSRAGGYGYTFGSGTRLTVV.